This T cell receptor (beta chain) is drawn from a study of blood T cells in healthy people across ages. Study-wide findings and caveats: Whereas aged donors had fewer naive CD4+ cells, long-lived donors had more of them and higher diversity.

This CDR3 spans 16 amino acids. Germline assignment: CDR1 MDHEN and CDR2 SYDVKM. Trimming took off 7 bases at V and 3 bases at J, with 22 bases between the two ends. Primed by a sample-barcoded 5' primer and a J-beta primer mix, a second PCR proceeded for about 6 to 11 cycles. A single record per CDR3 protein comes from TCRdb applying MiXCR to the 5' RACE reads. The sample contains over 1,200,000 distinct CDR3 sequences, around 59% of which appear only once. This clonotype has at least ten counts. Its antigen remains unknown. The specimen was blood. The receptor was isolated from a man between 18 and 29 years old in good health. The chain links TRBV28 to TRBJ2-7; either TRBD1 or TRBD2 may supply D (6 bases each). CDR3 DNA: TGTGCCAGCAACGACTGGGGGGACACCTCCTACTACGAGCAGTACTTC. Its protein product is CASNDWGDTSYYEQYF.